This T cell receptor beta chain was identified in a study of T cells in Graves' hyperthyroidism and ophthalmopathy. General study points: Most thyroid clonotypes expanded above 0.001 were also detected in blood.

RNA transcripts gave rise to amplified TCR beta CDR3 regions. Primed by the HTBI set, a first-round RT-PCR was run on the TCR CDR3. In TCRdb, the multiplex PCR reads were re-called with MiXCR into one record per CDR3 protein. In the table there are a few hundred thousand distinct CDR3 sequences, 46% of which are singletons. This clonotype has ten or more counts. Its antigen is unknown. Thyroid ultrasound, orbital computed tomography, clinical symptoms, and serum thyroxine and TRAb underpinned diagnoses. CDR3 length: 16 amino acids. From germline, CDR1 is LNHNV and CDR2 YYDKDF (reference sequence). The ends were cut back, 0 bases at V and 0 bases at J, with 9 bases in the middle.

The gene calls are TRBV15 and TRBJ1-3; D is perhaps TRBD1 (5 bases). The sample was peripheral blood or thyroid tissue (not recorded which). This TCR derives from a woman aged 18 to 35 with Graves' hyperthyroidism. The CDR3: CATSRDRGYSGNTIYF. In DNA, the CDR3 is TGTGCCACCAGCAGAGATCGGGGGTACTCTGGAAACACCATATATTTT.